These 28 T cell receptor beta chains came from one sample sequenced in a study of OX40 agonist ivuxolimab in advanced cancers. Only in-frame clones appear in the TCRdb table, and some are missing; sequencing was by immunoSEQ multiplex PCR. The sample holds tens of thousands of clones, roughly nine tenths seen once. Sequenced material: CD4+ or CD8+ T cells sorted from blood, taken in a trial of the OX40 agonist ivuxolimab. The receptors were gathered from an adult with an advanced solid tumor such as melanoma, head and neck, liver or kidney cancer.

CDR3 loop: CASSNRGTNTGELFF. DNA for the CDR3: TGTGCCAGCAGTAACCGGGGAACCAACACCGGGGAGCTGTTTTTT. The rearrangement joins TRBV28 to TRBJ2-2; possible D gene TRBD2, 5 bases. The CDR3 length is 15 residues. The germline V gene encodes CDR1 MDHEN and CDR2 SYDVKM. V was shortened by 5 bases and J by 2 bases, with 12 bases between the two germline ends.

This chain uses TRBV5-6 with TRBJ2-7; D is unresolved. CDR3 length: 12 residues. Trimming stripped 4 bases from V and 0 bases from J, with 5 bases between. CDR1 and CDR2 from the germline V gene are SGHDT and YYEEEE. CDR3 protein: CASSGNSYEQYF. In nucleotides, the CDR3 is TGTGCCAGCAGCGGGAACTCCTACGAGCAGTACTTC.

By share of the sample, this clone is medium-sized. J is TRBJ2-3 and V is TRBV19; possible D gene TRBD1, 8 bases. V gave up 1 base and J gave up 6 bases, with 14 bases separating them. The CDR3 is 15 amino acids. Germline CDR1 reads LNHDA; CDR2 reads SQIVND (reference sequence). DNA of the CDR3: TGTGCCAGTAGTATAGTAAAACAGGGGGGGGATACGCAGTATTTT. Protein product: CASSIVKQGGDTQYF.

The J gene is TRBJ2-1, the V gene TRBV27; D is unclear. The V end was cut by 0 bases, the J end by 6 bases, with 6 bases between. CDR1 and CDR2 from the germline V gene are MNHEY and SMNVEV (reference sequence). This CDR3 contains 13 residues. The CDR3: CASSLSAPNEQFF. The CDR3 nucleotides read TGTGCCAGCAGTTTATCAGCCCCCAATGAGCAGTTCTTC.

This chain joins TRBV12-5 and TRBJ2-1; TRBD1 matches at 10 bases. The V and J ends lost 6 bases and 8 bases, in that order; junction bases with no gene match: 10. CDR3 length: 15 residues. Germline V gene sequence: CDR1 LGHNT, CDR2 FRNRAP. Here the CDR3 DNA reads TGTGCTAGTGGCCCCCGGGACAGGGGTAAGCATGAGCAGTTCTTC. Its protein product is CASGPRDRGKHEQFF.

This clone was seen only a few times. The chain combines TRBV19 with TRBJ2-7; the match to TRBD1 covers 9 bases. Germline trimming cut 6 bases from V and 6 bases from J; bases unmatched to any gene: 9. The germline CDR1 and CDR2 sequences are LNHDA and SQIVND (reference sequence). The CDR3 covers 14 residues. CDR3 amino acids: CASSPRDRAGEQYF. In DNA, the CDR3 is TGTGCCAGTAGCCCGAGGGACAGGGCGGGCGAGCAGTACTTC.

The chain uses TRBV27 and TRBJ2-7; TRBD2 agrees at 9 bases. Trimming took 6 bases from V and 2 from J; bases not matched to a gene: 8. Germline V gene sequence: CDR1 MNHEY, CDR2 SMNVEV (reference sequence). The CDR3 spans 15 residues. The CDR3 protein is CASRISSGATYEQYF. As DNA, the CDR3 is TGTGCCAGCAGGATCTCTAGCGGGGCAACCTACGAGCAGTACTTC.

The chain links TRBV27 to TRBJ2-1, with 11 bases identical to TRBD2. Germline V gene lookup returns CDR1 MNHEY and CDR2 SMNVEV (reference sequence). This CDR3 has 15 residues. Trimming at V came to 4 bases and at J to 4 bases, leaving 3 bases not matched to a gene. In DNA, the CDR3 is TGTGCCAGCAGTTCGACTAGCGGGATATACAATGAGCAGTTCTTC. Amino acid sequence: CASSSTSGIYNEQFF.

This clone showed up just once. The rearrangement joins TRBV28 to TRBJ2-1, with 7 positions matching TRBD2. The V gene end was trimmed by 3 bases and the J gene end by 5 bases; junction bases not matched to a gene: 1. Germline V gene data show CDR1 as MDHEN and CDR2 as SYDVKM. There are 13 residues in the CDR3. CDR3 amino acids: CASSFGGNNEQFF. In DNA form, the CDR3 reads TGTGCCAGCAGTTTCGGGGGGAACAATGAGCAGTTCTTC.

The chain's CDR3 is CASSQAPSREQYF. CDR3 DNA sequence: TGCGCCAGCAGCCAAGCCCCCTCTAGAGAACAGTACTTC. The genes are TRBV4-1 and TRBJ2-7; D gene unclear. The CDR3 length is 13 residues. CDR1 MGHRA and CDR2 YSYEKL come from the germline V gene. Trimming stripped 1 base from V and 10 bases from J, with 14 bases between.

This chain links TRBV5-6 with TRBJ1-1; D remains unclear. CDR1 and CDR2 from the germline V gene are SGHDT and YYEEEE. V lost 0 bases to trimming and J lost 4 bases, with 10 bases between them. The CDR3 loop spans 14 amino acids. CDR3 residues: CASSLGGPGTEAFF. As DNA, the CDR3 is TGTGCCAGCAGCTTGGGAGGCCCGGGCACTGAAGCTTTCTTT.

V usage is TRBV7-9 and J usage is TRBJ2-7; 7 nucleotides match TRBD1. V gave up 2 bases and J gave up 1 base; unmatched junction bases: 5. From germline, CDR1 is SEHNR and CDR2 FQNEAQ (reference sequence). The CDR3 length is 15 residues. The CDR3 loop reads CASSLWDSLSYEQYF. CDR3 nucleotide sequence: TGTGCCAGCAGCTTATGGGACAGCCTATCCTACGAGCAGTACTTC. The whole variable domain, filled in from reference TRBV7-9 and TRBJ2-7, reads DTGVSQNPRHKITKRGQNVTFRCDPISEHNRLYWYRQTLGQGPEFLTYFQNEAQLEKSRLLSDRFSAERPKGSFSTLEIQRTEQGDSAMYLCASSLWDSLSYEQYFGPGTRLTVT.

CDR3 in amino acids: CASSQSGTSGGITDTQYF. In nucleotides, the CDR3 is TGTGCCAGCAGCCAATCTGGGACTAGCGGGGGGATCACAGATACGCAGTATTTT. This chain uses TRBV16 with TRBJ2-3, with TRBD2 identical over 15 bases. The J segment lost 2 bases and the V segment lost 0 bases, leaving 3 bases of the junction unmatched. The germline V gene has CDR1 KGHSY and CDR2 FQNENV. The CDR3 runs 18 residues.

The rearrangement uses TRBV4-3 and TRBJ2-1, with D maybe TRBD1 (5 bases). This CDR3 spans 11 amino acids. Germline lookup yields CDR1 LGHNA and CDR2 YSLEER. V was cut by 1 base and J by 10 bases, with 5 bases left in between. The CDR3 loop is CASSQGGEQFF. The CDR3 region has the DNA TGCGCCAGCAGCCAAGGGGGCGAGCAGTTCTTC.

V usage is TRBV19 and J usage is TRBJ2-1, with 14 bases aligning to TRBD2. The CDR3 sequence is 15 residues long. The germline CDR1 and CDR2 sequences are LNHDA and SQIVND (reference sequence). V dropped 6 bases and J dropped 8; count of bases not matched to a gene: 6. CDR3 region: CASRAGLAGVYEQFF. The CDR3, as DNA: TGTGCCAGTAGGGCGGGACTAGCGGGAGTTTATGAGCAGTTCTTC.

The rearrangement links TRBV15 to TRBJ1-2, with a possible D match to TRBD1 (5 bases). The CDR3 is 15 residues long. In germline, CDR1 is LNHNV, CDR2 YYDKDF (reference sequence). Trimming stripped 6 bases from V and 0 bases from J, with 14 bases between. The CDR3 reads CATRPGKGPNYGYTF. The CDR3 DNA follows: TGTGCCACCAGACCAGGGAAGGGACCTAACTATGGCTACACCTTC. Filled out from reference TRBV15 and TRBJ1-2, the complete variable domain reads DAMVIQNPRYQVTQFGKPVTLSCSQTLNHNVMYWYQQKSSQAPKLLFHYYDKDFNNEADTPDNFQSRRPNTSFCFLDIRSPGLGDTAMYLCATRPGKGPNYGYTFGSGTRLTVV.

CDR3 amino acids: CASSLKGWTLHF. The CDR3 region has the DNA TGTGCCAGCAGTTTAAAGGGCTGGACCCTCCACTTT. This sequence joins TRBV27 and TRBJ1-6; D remains ambiguous. This CDR3 region has 12 residues. Germline V gene sequence: CDR1 MNHEY, CDR2 SMNVEV (reference sequence). Trimming removed 2 bases at V and 14 bases at J, with 10 bases between.

The sample holds a few counts of this clone. The chain recombines TRBV10-3 with TRBJ2-7; D is undetermined. The V gene's germline CDR1 is ENHRY and CDR2 SYGVKD. V lost 4 bases and J 6 bases, leaving 4 bases between the germline ends. The CDR3 has 10 residues. The CDR3 region is CAISAPEQYF. The CDR3 DNA is TGTGCCATCAGTGCTCCCGAGCAGTACTTC.

V is TRBV27 and J is TRBJ1-1; D may be TRBD1 (6 bases). Trimming took off 5 bases at V and 5 bases at J, with 12 bases between the two ends. Per the germline V gene, CDR1 is MNHEY and CDR2 is SMNVEV (reference sequence). The CDR3 spans 13 residues. CDR3 nucleotides: TGTGCCAGCAGTCTTGGAGGGGGTACTGAAGCTTTCTTT. The encoded protein is CASSLGGGTEAFF.

V and J are TRBV5-4 and TRBJ2-7, with 8 positions matching TRBD2. The CDR3 runs 13 residues. Per germline, CDR1 SGHNT and CDR2 YYREEE (reference sequence). V shed 4 bases, J shed 2 bases, and the junction held 2 bases outside the gene matches. The CDR3 DNA sequence: TGTGCCAGCAGCACGGGACTAGCCTACGAGCAGTACTTC. This codes for CASSTGLAYEQYF.

The CDR3 is CASSPVGVKDTQYF. The CDR3 nucleotides read TGTGCCAGCTCACCTGTTGGGGTAAAAGATACGCAGTATTTT. V and J are TRBV18 and TRBJ2-3; unclear D gene. The CDR3 extends over 14 amino acids. The V end was cut by 3 bases, the J end by 5 bases, with 12 bases between. Per germline, CDR1 KGHSH and CDR2 LQKENI.

The chain uses TRBV14 and TRBJ2-3, with D perhaps TRBD1 (5 bases). The V and J ends lost 1 base and 6 bases respectively, with 8 bases between them. The CDR3 totals 13 residues. The germline CDR1 and CDR2 sequences are SGHDN and FVKESK. The CDR3 sequence is CASSQVPGDTQYF. In DNA, the CDR3 is TGTGCCAGCAGCCAAGTACCAGGGGATACGCAGTATTTT.

V and J are TRBV4-2 and TRBJ1-1; D is undetermined. Germline loops: CDR1 LGHNA, CDR2 YNFKEQ. The CDR3 loop spans 13 amino acids. Trimming cost V 4 bases and J 8 bases, with 14 bases left between them. The CDR3 region has the DNA TGTGCCAGCAGCCCTCGGAGGGTTGGAGAAGCTTTCTTT. It encodes CASSPRRVGEAFF.

This chain uses TRBV27 with TRBJ1-5; 7 positions match TRBD1. V lost 2 bases, J lost 2 bases, and 0 bases stayed unmatched. The CDR3 loop spans 14 amino acids. Germline CDR1 is MNHEY and CDR2 is SMNVEV (reference sequence). CDR3 residues: CASSLQGGNQPQHF. The CDR3 region has the DNA TGTGCCAGCAGTTTACAGGGGGGCAATCAGCCCCAGCATTTT.

This clone was seen a few times. This chain uses TRBV7-9 with TRBJ1-1; D is undetermined. Germline V gene data show CDR1 as SEHNR and CDR2 as FQNEAQ (reference sequence). V was shortened by 3 bases and J by 7 bases, with 6 bases between the two germline ends. The CDR3 consists of 11 residues. CDR3 in amino acids: CASSFGNEAFF. The CDR3 nucleotides read TGTGCCAGCAGCTTCGGAAATGAAGCTTTCTTT. The full variable domain, rest sourced from reference TRBV7-9 and TRBJ1-1, is DTGVSQNPRHKITKRGQNVTFRCDPISEHNRLYWYRQTLGQGPEFLTYFQNEAQLEKSRLLSDRFSAERPKGSFSTLEIQRTEQGDSAMYLCASSFGNEAFFGQGTRLTVV.

The chain has TRBV30 and TRBJ1-1; possible D gene TRBD1, 5 bases. The CDR3 loop spans 13 amino acids. Looked up from germline, CDR1 is GTSNPN and CDR2 is SVGIG (reference sequence). Deletions cut 0 bases from V and 4 bases from J, with 9 bases between. The CDR3 DNA follows: TGTGCCTGGAGTGTGACGGGGGGCACTGAAGCTTTCTTT. Residues: CAWSVTGGTEAFF.

The rearrangement joins TRBV4-1 to TRBJ1-5; D perhaps matches TRBD1 (6 bases). Germline V gene lookup returns CDR1 MGHRA and CDR2 YSYEKL. V was clipped by 0 bases and J by 6 bases, with 9 bases between them. The CDR3 length is 14 residues. The CDR3 nucleotides are TGCGCCAGCAGCCAAGAAGGGGGGTCTCAGCCCCAGCATTTT. Its translation: CASSQEGGSQPQHF.

This clone was found a few times. V gene TRBV27 combines with J gene TRBJ2-1, with 10 bases aligning to TRBD2. V shed 1 base, J shed 7 bases, and the junction held 10 bases outside the gene matches. Germline lookup yields CDR1 MNHEY and CDR2 SMNVEV (reference sequence). The CDR3 contains 17 residues. CDR3 residues: CASSLFAAGGPGNEQFF. CDR3 DNA: TGTGCCAGCAGTTTATTCGCAGCGGGAGGGCCGGGGAATGAGCAGTTCTTC.